What follows describes a single T cell receptor beta chain. Only in-frame clones appear in the TCRdb table, and some are missing; sequencing was by immunoSEQ multiplex PCR. The sample contains 170,000 or so clones, approximately 92% of which appear only once. These data are taken from a study of control samples from healthy donors and cancer patients. V was trimmed by 1 base and J by 9 bases, leaving 13 bases between them. The V gene's germline CDR1 is SGHTA and CDR2 FQGNSA. This CDR3 spans 15 amino acids. The clonotype comes from a man aged 18 to 30 in good health. This chain joins TRBV7-2 and TRBJ1-6; D is unresolved. The sample consisted of blood. The CDR3 region is CASSLGGGPGSPLHF. Written as DNA, the CDR3 is TGTGCCAGCAGCTTAGGAGGAGGGCCGGGTTCACCCCTCCACTTT.